The 18 T cell receptor beta chains given below trace back to one sample, sequenced in a study of blood T cell repertoires in COVID-19. Clones were read by immunoSEQ multiplex PCR, and TCRdb kept only the in-frame ones, dropping some. The sample carries 40,000 to 55,000 clones, more than 70% recorded once. What was sequenced was peripheral blood. The receptors derive from a man aged 50 to 59 with active COVID-19.

V and J are TRBV3-1 (or the pseudogene TRBV3-2) and TRBJ2-1; D is possibly TRBD2 (5 bases). Germline V lookup: CDR1 LGHDT, CDR2 YNNKEL (reference sequence). The CDR3 has 15 residues. Trimming left V 3 bases short and J 3 bases short, with 12 bases between. CDR3 sequence reads: CASSHERSLYNEQFF. CDR3 nucleotide sequence: TGTGCCAGCAGCCATGAGCGGAGCCTCTACAATGAGCAGTTCTTC.

V usage is TRBV2 and J usage is TRBJ2-5, with TRBD2 identical over 7 bases. Germline CDR1 is SNHLY and CDR2 is FYNNEI. This CDR3 spans 15 amino acids. The junction had 11 bases not matched to a gene; V was cut back by 6 bases and J by 4 bases. CDR3 sequence: CASRPPGGGGETQYF. CDR3 nucleotides: TGTGCCAGCAGACCCCCGGGCGGGGGAGGAGAGACCCAGTACTTC. Supplemented by reference TRBV2 and TRBJ2-5, the full variable domain reads EPEVTQTPSHQVTQMGQEVILRCVPISNHLYFYWYRQILGQKVEFLVSFYNNEISEKSEIFDDQFSVERPDGSNFTLKIRSTKLEDSAMYFCASRPPGGGGETQYFGPGTRLLVL.

The CDR3: CASSQDGNSPLHF. CDR3 in DNA: TGTGCCAGCAGCCAAGACGGGAATTCACCCCTCCACTTT. The chain carries TRBV14 and TRBJ1-6; D gene unclear. Germline-derived CDR1 and CDR2 are SGHDN and FVKESK. V was pared by 0 bases and J by 7 bases, with 4 bases between. This CDR3 spans 13 amino acids. Together with reference TRBV14 and TRBJ1-6, the CDR3 gives the full variable domain: EAGVTQFPSHSVIEKGQTVTLRCDPISGHDNLYWYRRVMGKEIKFLLHFVKESKQDESGMPNNRFLAERTGGTYSTLKVQPAELEDSGVYFCASSQDGNSPLHFGNGTRLTVT.

This chain joins TRBV28 and TRBJ1-5; unclear D gene. The ends were cut back, 7 bases at V and 1 base at J, with 5 bases in the middle. The CDR3 runs to 12 residues. CDR1 and CDR2 (germline): MDHEN, SYDVKM. The CDR3 region has the DNA TGTGCCAGCAAGAGGAGCAATCAGCCCCAGCATTTT. Encoded protein: CASKRSNQPQHF. Using reference TRBV28 and TRBJ1-5 for the parts outside the CDR3, the full variable domain is DVKVTQSSRYLVKRTGEKVFLECVQDMDHENMFWYRQDPGLGLRLIYFSYDVKMKEKGDIPEGYSVSREKKERFSLILESASTNQTSMYLCASKRSNQPQHFGDGTRLSIL.

With regard to this clone: An end of the junction differs from the germline gene, which may be a read error. The V and J genes are TRBV7-7 and TRBJ1-1; D not certain. Germline assignment: CDR1 SSHAT and CDR2 FNYEAQ (reference sequence). The CDR3 is 14 residues long. The CDR3 loop reads CASRAAGSDTEAFF. The CDR3 DNA sequence: TGTGCTAGCAGAGCCGCTGGCAGCGACACTGAAGCTTTCTTT.

The chain couples TRBV2 to TRBJ2-2; D might be TRBD2 (6 bases). This CDR3 region has 15 residues. In germline, CDR1 is SNHLY, CDR2 FYNNEI. In DNA form, the CDR3 reads TGTGCTATAAAGGCGGGGATATCGAACACCGGGGAGCTGTTTTTT. Translation: CAIKAGISNTGELFF.

V gene TRBV30 combines with J gene TRBJ2-7; possible D gene TRBD2, 6 bases. CDR3 length: 12 amino acids. Trimming took off 6 bases at V and 3 bases at J, with 12 bases between the two ends. Per germline, CDR1 GTSNPN and CDR2 SVGIG (reference sequence). CDR3 nucleotides: TGTGCCTGTGGGCTGGGACTCTACGAGCAGTACTTC. It is translated as CACGLGLYEQYF.

The table lists this clone with a few counts. V usage is TRBV18 and J usage is TRBJ2-5; the match to TRBD2 covers 10 bases. The CDR3 consists of 17 residues. V shed 6 bases, J shed 2 bases, and the junction held 12 bases outside the gene matches. The germline V gene encodes CDR1 KGHSH and CDR2 LQKENI. CDR3 in amino acids: CASSPGGLADIQETQYF. As DNA, the CDR3 is TGTGCCAGCTCGCCGGGCGGACTAGCGGACATTCAAGAGACCCAGTACTTC.

The rearrangement joins TRBV6-5 to TRBJ2-3; D remains ambiguous. CDR3 length equals 11 residues. Germline lookup yields CDR1 MNHEY and CDR2 SVGAGI. Trimming left V 5 bases short and J 2 bases short, with 2 bases between. For the CDR3, the DNA is TGTGCCAGCAGTCACACAGATACGCAGTATTTT. As protein: CASSHTDTQYF.

The chain employs TRBV19 and TRBJ1-2; D remains unclear. The ends were cut back, 5 bases at V and 4 bases at J, with 14 bases in the middle. CDR1 LNHDA and CDR2 SQIVND come from the germline V gene (reference sequence). The CDR3 extends over 14 amino acids. CDR3 in DNA: TGTGCCAGTAGTCCCACTCGCGGGGTCTATGGCTACACCTTC. Protein: CASSPTRGVYGYTF.

The genes are TRBV27 and TRBJ2-7; weak D call: TRBD1 (5 bases). Germline CDR1 reads MNHEY; CDR2 reads SMNVEV (reference sequence). The length of the CDR3 is 15 residues. V lost 3 bases and J lost 1, with 13 bases in between. The CDR3 spells CASSFETDGSYEQYF. CDR3 sequence (DNA): TGTGCCAGCAGTTTTGAGACAGACGGATCCTACGAGCAGTACTTC.

The genes are TRBV28 and TRBJ1-5, with TRBD1 as a possible D gene (6 bases). The V gene lost 5 bases and the J gene lost 3 bases, with 17 bases spanning the gap. CDR3 length: 16 residues. Germline lookup yields CDR1 MDHEN and CDR2 SYDVKM. In DNA, the CDR3 is TGTGCCAGCAGTCCACTACAGGGAGAGGACAATCAGCCCCAGCATTTT. Protein product: CASSPLQGEDNQPQHF.

The V call is TRBV19, the J call TRBJ1-5; 7 bases match TRBD1. The CDR3 is 15 amino acids. CDR1 and CDR2 from the germline V gene are LNHDA and SQIVND (reference sequence). J was trimmed by 8 bases and V by 5 bases; bases with no gene match: 12. CDR3 protein: CASSVGGLEIKPQHF. In DNA, the CDR3 is TGTGCCAGTAGTGTAGGGGGCTTGGAGATCAAGCCCCAGCATTTT.

This clone was counted a single time. V and J are TRBV5-1 and TRBJ2-1; 10 bases map to TRBD2. CDR3 length: 15 residues. Germline V gene lookup returns CDR1 SGHRS and CDR2 YFSETQ. Germline trimming cut 4 bases from V and 6 bases from J; bases unmatched to any gene: 7. This chain's CDR3 is CASSQREGGPNEQFF. For the CDR3, the DNA is TGCGCCAGCAGCCAGCGGGAGGGCGGTCCCAATGAGCAGTTCTTC.

This chain uses TRBV28 with TRBJ2-7; tentative D call: TRBD2 (6 bases). V lost 2 bases and J 7 bases, leaving 9 bases between the germline ends. Germline loops: CDR1 MDHEN, CDR2 SYDVKM. The CDR3 is 12 amino acids. This CDR3 reads CASSLVRGEQYF. CDR3 nucleotide sequence: TGTGCCAGCAGTTTAGTACGGGGGGAGCAGTACTTC.

This clone was counted a few times. The chain carries TRBV6-1 and TRBJ2-5, with D perhaps TRBD1 (7 bases). Trimming left V 2 bases short and J 5 bases short, with 15 bases between. The CDR3 consists of 15 residues. CDR1 is MNHNS, CDR2 SASEGT, per germline. CDR3 sequence reads: CASSESWAGGETQYF. The CDR3 bases are TGTGCCAGCAGTGAATCGTGGGCAGGGGGGGAGACCCAGTACTTC.

The gene calls are TRBV29-1 and TRBJ2-5, with D maybe TRBD2 (7 bases). The CDR3 extends over 11 amino acids. V lost 8 bases and J lost 4, with 11 bases in between. Germline assignment: CDR1 SQVTM and CDR2 ANQGSEA. Here the CDR3 DNA reads TGCAGCTCAGGGGAGGGAGAGACCCAGTACTTC. Its translation: CSSGEGETQYF.

The gene calls are TRBV14 and TRBJ2-3, with D maybe TRBD1 (8 bases). The CDR3 spans 22 residues. In germline, CDR1 is SGHDN, CDR2 FVKESK. V lost 0 bases to trimming and J lost 0 bases, with 28 bases between them. The CDR3 region has the DNA TGTGCCAGCAGCCAAGATGGGCCCCAGACAGGGGAGGGCAGTTCTAGCACAGATACGCAGTATTTT. This gives the protein CASSQDGPQTGEGSSSTDTQYF.